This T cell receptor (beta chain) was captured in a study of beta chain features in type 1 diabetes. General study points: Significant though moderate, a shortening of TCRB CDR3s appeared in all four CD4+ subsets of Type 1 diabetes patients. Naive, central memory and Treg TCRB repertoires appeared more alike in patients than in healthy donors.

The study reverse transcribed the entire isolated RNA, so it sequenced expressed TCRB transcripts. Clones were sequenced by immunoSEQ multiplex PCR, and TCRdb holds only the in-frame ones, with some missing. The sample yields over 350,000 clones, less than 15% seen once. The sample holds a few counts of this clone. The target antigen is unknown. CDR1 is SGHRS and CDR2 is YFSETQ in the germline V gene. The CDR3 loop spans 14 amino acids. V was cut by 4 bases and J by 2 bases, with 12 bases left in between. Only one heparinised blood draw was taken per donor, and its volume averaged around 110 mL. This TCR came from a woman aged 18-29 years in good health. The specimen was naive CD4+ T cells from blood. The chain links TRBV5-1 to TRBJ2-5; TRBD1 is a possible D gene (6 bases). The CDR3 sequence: CASSVDRVQETQYF. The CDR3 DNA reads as TGCGCCAGCAGCGTGGACAGAGTACAAGAGACCCAGTACTTC.